This T cell receptor beta chain is drawn from a study of T cell responses to AZD1222 COVID-19 vaccine. This clone occurred once. Its antigen is currently unknown. Study conclusions and caveats: Baseline antibody screening turned up just a handful of seropositive AZD1222 recipients.

Using immunoSEQ multiplex PCR, the repertoire was profiled, and TCRdb retains in-frame clones only, with some absent. The sample records some 180,000 clones, around nine tenths being singletons. The CDR3 sequence is 16 residues long. Germline assignment: CDR1 SGHNT and CDR2 YYREEE (reference sequence). Deletions cut 4 bases from V and 2 bases from J, with 16 bases between. The sequenced sample was peripheral blood, obtained 28 days after the second AZD1222 dose. The clonotype was recovered from an adult who received the AZD1222 COVID-19 vaccine. This chain joins TRBV5-4 and TRBJ2-1, with D perhaps TRBD1 or TRBD2 (6 bases each). In nucleotides, the CDR3 is TGTGCCAGCAGCCAAGAGGGGGGAGGCCCCTACAATGAGCAGTTCTTC. Its protein product is CASSQEGGGPYNEQFF.